This entry lists 21 T cell receptor beta chains sequenced from one sample in a study of cytomegalovirus exposure and HLA in healthy donors. 13 Jbeta primers and 60 Vbeta primers were used for the PCR. Method: immunoSEQ multiplex PCR; TCRdb's copy keeps in-frame clones and lacks some. Of about 200,000 clones in the sample, 65% to 80% are singletons; the top ten hold 15% to 18%. The sequenced sample consisted of PBMCs. Receptors were obtained from a man in his forties in good health and CMV-seronegative.

This clone was observed a few times. The J gene is TRBJ2-7, the V gene TRBV27; TRBD1 agrees at 8 bases. The CDR3 runs to 14 residues. V shed 3 bases and J 3 bases; nucleotides not matched to a gene: 4. CDR1 and CDR2 from the germline V gene are MNHEY and SMNVEV (reference sequence). CDR3 in DNA: TGTGCCAGCAGTTTTCAGGGGGCGATCTACGAGCAGTACTTC. This sequence encodes CASSFQGAIYEQYF.

This clone was seen a few times. The J gene is TRBJ2-1, the V gene TRBV7-3, with a possible D match to TRBD2 (5 bases). The CDR3 runs 13 residues. CDR1 SGHTA and CDR2 FQGTGA come from the germline V gene. V lost 5 bases and J lost 4, with 9 bases in between. This chain's CDR3 is CASSTTIYNEQFF. For the CDR3, the DNA is TGTGCCAGCAGCACGACTATTTACAATGAGCAGTTCTTC.

This clone appeared a single time. This chain joins TRBV2 and TRBJ2-7; perhaps TRBD1 as D (6 bases). There are 15 residues in the CDR3. CDR1 and CDR2 (germline): SNHLY, FYNNEI. V shed 3 bases and J shed 0 bases, with 12 bases lying between them. The CDR3 DNA is TGTGCCAGCAGTGAGTGGGGGACAAGCTCCTACGAGCAGTACTTC. Translating it yields CASSEWGTSSYEQYF.

The CDR3 coding sequence is TGCGCCAGCAGCTTGTCCCTAGCGGGACTCCCAGATACGCAGTATTTT. Amino acid sequence: CASSLSLAGLPDTQYF. The chain joins TRBV5-1 to TRBJ2-3; 9 bases line up with TRBD2. The CDR3 consists of 16 residues. J lost 4 bases, V lost 1 base, and 7 bases had no gene match. CDR1 SGHRS and CDR2 YFSETQ come from the germline V gene.

The chain carries TRBV5-6 and TRBJ2-5; a weak D match, TRBD2 (7 bases). The V and J ends lost 3 bases and 2 bases respectively, with 17 bases between them. CDR3 length: 16 residues. The germline CDR1 and CDR2 sequences are SGHDT and YYEEEE. CDR3 sequence reads: CASSWAGAGVQETQYF. CDR3 DNA: TGTGCCAGCAGCTGGGCGGGGGCAGGGGTACAAGAGACCCAGTACTTC.

The genes are TRBV11-2 and TRBJ2-7; 7 nucleotides align to TRBD1. CDR1 and CDR2 from the germline V gene are SGHAT and FQNNGV. V lost 3 bases, J lost 4 bases, and 3 bases stayed unmatched. The CDR3 sequence is 13 residues long. As DNA, the CDR3 is TGTGCCAGCAGCTTGTCGGACAGGTACGAGCAGTACTTC. It is translated as CASSLSDRYEQYF.

The chain employs TRBV5-6 and TRBJ2-7; TRBD2 might be the D (5 bases). Germline CDR1 is SGHDT and CDR2 is YYEEEE. CDR3 length: 13 residues. V gave up 4 bases and J gave up 0 bases, with 8 bases separating them. The chain's CDR3 is CASSAGLSYEQYF. CDR3 coding DNA: TGTGCCAGCAGCGCGGGCCTCTCCTACGAGCAGTACTTC.

The gene calls are TRBV27 and TRBJ2-5, with TRBD2 matching over 10 bases. The CDR3 runs to 15 residues. Trimming took 5 bases from V and 2 from J; bases not matched to a gene: 5. Per the germline V gene, CDR1 is MNHEY and CDR2 is SMNVEV (reference sequence). The CDR3 region has the DNA TGTGCCAGCAGTACCGGACTAGCGGCTCAAGAGACCCAGTACTTC. This gives the protein CASSTGLAAQETQYF.

The V gene is TRBV28, the J gene TRBJ1-4; D unresolved. The length of the CDR3 is 14 residues. V was shortened by 2 bases and J by 5 bases, with 9 bases between the two germline ends. Germline assignment: CDR1 MDHEN and CDR2 SYDVKM. The CDR3 DNA is TGTGCCAGCAGTTTAGGCCAGAGGAATGAAAAACTGTTTTTT. Its translation is CASSLGQRNEKLFF.

The chain couples TRBV28 to TRBJ2-7; the D gene is possibly TRBD1 (6 bases). Trimming pared 5 bases from V and 3 bases from J, leaving 14 bases between. CDR3 length: 14 residues. From germline, CDR1 is MDHEN and CDR2 SYDVKM. The CDR3 nucleotides are TGTGCCAGCAGTCATGGACAGTCCCTCTACGAGCAGTACTTC. Translation gives CASSHGQSLYEQYF.

The rearrangement links TRBV7-2 to TRBJ1-2; 8 bases match TRBD1. CDR3 length: 18 residues. The J segment lost 2 bases and the V segment lost 5 bases, leaving 16 bases of the junction unmatched. Germline V lookup: CDR1 SGHTA, CDR2 FQGNSA. The CDR3 loop reads CASSATRGQGLPNYGYTF. Written as DNA, the CDR3 is TGTGCCAGCAGCGCCACCAGAGGACAGGGCCTGCCCAACTATGGCTACACCTTC.

This clone showed up just a few times. The chain links TRBV29-1 to TRBJ2-3; 10 bases match TRBD1. The CDR3 has 13 residues. Looked up from germline, CDR1 is SQVTM and CDR2 is ANQGSEA. Trimming cost V 7 bases and J 8 bases; bases outside gene matches: 9. CDR3 sequence (DNA): TGCAGCGCTTTCCGACAGGGGGCGGTTACGCAGTATTTT. It codes for CSAFRQGAVTQYF.

The gene calls are TRBV27 and TRBJ2-1; unclear D gene. The ends were cut back, 7 bases at V and 9 bases at J, with 7 bases in the middle. In germline, CDR1 is MNHEY, CDR2 SMNVEV (reference sequence). The CDR3 loop spans 10 amino acids. CDR3: CASNILEQFF. Here the CDR3 DNA reads TGTGCCAGCAATATTCTTGAGCAGTTCTTC.

The genes are TRBV9 and TRBJ1-1; 9 bases match TRBD1. V shed 1 base and J 5 bases; nucleotides not matched to a gene: 3. The germline V gene has CDR1 SGDLS and CDR2 YYNGEE. The CDR3 sequence is 14 residues long. The CDR3 sequence: CASSVRDRVTEAFF. The CDR3, as DNA: TGTGCCAGCAGCGTACGGGACAGGGTAACTGAAGCTTTCTTT.

The chain links TRBV11-2 to TRBJ1-1, with TRBD1 matching over 7 bases. Per the germline V gene, CDR1 is SGHAT and CDR2 is FQNNGV. The CDR3 totals 15 residues. V was clipped by 4 bases and J by 0 bases; unmatched bases: 5. CDR3 region: CASSSLGTVNTEAFF. DNA for the CDR3: TGTGCCAGCAGCTCCTTAGGGACAGTGAACACTGAAGCTTTCTTT.

V gene TRBV4-2 combines with J gene TRBJ2-5, with D tentatively TRBD1 (6 bases). Germline V gene sequence: CDR1 LGHNA, CDR2 YNFKEQ. V lost 5 bases and J 3 bases, leaving 13 bases between the germline ends. This CDR3 has 14 amino acids. The CDR3 reads CASSARRGEETQYF. CDR3 bases: TGTGCCAGCAGCGCCCGCAGGGGTGAAGAGACCCAGTACTTC.

This clone appeared a few times. The J gene is TRBJ2-1, the V gene TRBV5-6, with D possibly TRBD2 on 5 matching bases. V dropped 0 bases and J dropped 13 bases, with 11 bases sitting between them. The length of the CDR3 is 12 residues. The V gene's germline CDR1 is SGHDT and CDR2 YYEEEE. CDR3 region: CASSLAAGLQFF. CDR3 DNA: TGTGCCAGCAGCTTGGCGGCGGGTCTACAGTTCTTC.

This clone was recorded a few times. DNA of the CDR3: TGCAGCGTTGCGACAGGGCGGTCCTACAATGAGCAGTTCTTC. It is translated as CSVATGRSYNEQFF. This chain links TRBV29-1 with TRBJ2-1, with 7 nucleotides matching TRBD1. The junction had 4 bases not matched to a gene; V was cut back by 4 bases and J by 1 base. CDR3 length equals 14 residues. Per the germline V gene, CDR1 is SQVTM and CDR2 is ANQGSEA.

The CDR3 region is CASSLHQGRREGETQYF. CDR3 bases: TGTGCCAGCAGCTTGCATCAAGGACGGCGGGAAGGGGAGACCCAGTACTTC. The chain employs TRBV7-3 and TRBJ2-5; D is perhaps TRBD2 (6 bases). V lost 3 bases and J lost 5, with 22 bases in between. Germline V gives CDR1 SGHTA, CDR2 FQGTGA. This CDR3 comprises 17 residues.

The rearrangement joins TRBV28 to TRBJ2-5, with D perhaps matching TRBD2 (7 bases). The germline V gene has CDR1 MDHEN and CDR2 SYDVKM. CDR3 length: 15 amino acids. Between the trimmed V and J ends, which lost 6 bases and 2 bases, there was a span of 16 bases. The chain's CDR3 is CASSTGGATQETQYF. The DNA of the CDR3 is TGTGCCAGCAGCACTGGGGGGGCCACACAAGAGACCCAGTACTTC.

The chain joins TRBV28 to TRBJ1-5; 9 positions agree with TRBD1. This CDR3 is 19 amino acids long. From germline, CDR1 is MDHEN and CDR2 SYDVKM. V trimming: 7 bases; J trimming: 4 bases; junction bases outside the gene matches: 20. CDR3 sequence reads: CASTGQGKKGGLGNQPQHF. The DNA of the CDR3 is TGTGCCAGCACCGGACAGGGGAAGAAAGGGGGGTTAGGTAATCAGCCCCAGCATTTT.